Following are 14 T cell receptor beta chains from one sample sequenced in a study of CD8+ T cells in alopecia areata. As the sequencing template, cDNA was produced by extracting RNA and reverse transcribing it. Produced via immunoSEQ multiplex PCR; TCRdb's table is partial and in-frame only. The sample consists of about 130,000 clones, 49% of them appearing once. Here the sequenced sample was CD8+ T cells sorted from blood, taken at week 0. All receptors derive from a human donor with alopecia areata.

This chain joins TRBV30 and TRBJ1-2; D call uncertain. Germline CDR1 GTSNPN, CDR2 SVGIG (reference sequence). Trimming left V 1 base short and J 4 bases short, with 13 bases between. The CDR3 loop spans 14 amino acids. CDR3 bases: TGTGCCTGGAGTGAAGCAGGCGCACTCTATGGCTACACCTTC. Its translation: CAWSEAGALYGYTF.

This clone was counted a few times. V usage is TRBV7-9 and J usage is TRBJ2-5, with D possibly being TRBD2 (6 bases). The CDR3 length is 14 residues. The V end was cut by 5 bases, the J end by 2 bases, with 12 bases between. Per the germline V gene, CDR1 is SEHNR and CDR2 is FQNEAQ (reference sequence). CDR3 region: CASSPWEDQETQYF. CDR3 nucleotides: TGTGCCAGCAGCCCTTGGGAGGATCAAGAGACCCAGTACTTC.

The chain combines TRBV30 with TRBJ1-1; possibly TRBD1 for D (6 bases). The CDR3 contains 14 residues. Germline lookup yields CDR1 GTSNPN and CDR2 SVGIG (reference sequence). V lost 3 bases and J 11 bases, leaving 22 bases between the germline ends. The CDR3 reads CAWSPSEGPRGAFF. The CDR3 coding sequence is TGTGCCTGGAGCCCCAGCGAGGGTCCGAGGGGGGCTTTCTTT.

The genes are TRBV13 and TRBJ2-7, with D perhaps matching TRBD1 (6 bases). The CDR3 runs to 14 residues. Germline CDR1 and CDR2: PRHDT and FYEKMQ (reference sequence). The germline V and J ends were trimmed by 1 base and 3 bases, with 10 bases remaining between them. This CDR3 is CASSLVGHYYEQYF. CDR3 DNA sequence: TGTGCCAGCAGCTTAGTGGGACACTACTACGAGCAGTACTTC.

The chain uses TRBV4-3 and TRBJ2-3; D might be TRBD1 (6 bases). Between the trimmed V and J ends, which lost 0 bases and 0 bases, there was a span of 13 bases. Germline CDR1 is LGHNA and CDR2 is YSLEER. CDR3 length: 17 residues. The CDR3, as DNA: TGCGCCAGCAGCCAAGAACGCGTAAGGGGGAGCACAGATACGCAGTATTTT. Translated: CASSQERVRGSTDTQYF.

The chain carries TRBV7-9 and TRBJ2-5; a possible D gene is TRBD1 (6 bases). CDR1 SEHNR and CDR2 FQNEAQ come from the germline V gene (reference sequence). V lost 0 bases to trimming and J lost 2 bases, with 16 bases between them. CDR3 length: 17 residues. CDR3 bases: TGTGCCAGCAGCTTAGCGGTGGACGGCAGGGGACAAGAGACCCAGTACTTC. This sequence encodes CASSLAVDGRGQETQYF.

This clone was detected a few times. The chain carries TRBV5-4 and TRBJ2-6; 9 nucleotides match TRBD1. Unmatched junction bases numbered 12, after V lost 4 bases and J lost 1 base. The CDR3 length is 19 residues. Per the germline V gene, CDR1 is SGHNT and CDR2 is YYREEE (reference sequence). CDR3 DNA sequence: TGTGCCAGCAGCCTCGGGACAGGGAGTCGATGGTCTGGGGCCAACGTCCTGACTTTC. This codes for CASSLGTGSRWSGANVLTF.

The rearrangement uses TRBV7-9 and TRBJ2-5; 8 positions match TRBD1. The CDR3 consists of 15 residues. The germline CDR1 and CDR2 sequences are SEHNR and FQNEAQ (reference sequence). The junction had 9 bases not matched to a gene; V was cut back by 5 bases and J by 4 bases. Written as DNA, the CDR3 is TGTGCCAGCAGCGTATCCAGGGGGCGGTTAGAGACCCAGTACTTC. Translated: CASSVSRGRLETQYF. Looking up the rest from reference TRBV7-9 and TRBJ2-5 gives the full variable domain: DTGVSQNPRHKITKRGQNVTFRCDPISEHNRLYWYRQTLGQGPEFLTYFQNEAQLEKSRLLSDRFSAERPKGSFSTLEIQRTEQGDSAMYLCASSVSRGRLETQYFGPGTRLLVL.

The chain employs TRBV5-4 and TRBJ2-1; 7 nucleotides align to TRBD2. Germline V gives CDR1 SGHNT, CDR2 YYREEE (reference sequence). Trimming removed 3 bases from V and 4 bases from J; junction bases left unmatched: 7. This CDR3 spans 15 amino acids. The CDR3 DNA reads as TGTGCCAGCAGCTACGGACTAGATTTGTACAATGAGCAGTTCTTC. Translated: CASSYGLDLYNEQFF.

J is TRBJ1-1 and V is TRBV9; perhaps TRBD1 as D (5 bases). Germline V gene lookup returns CDR1 SGDLS and CDR2 YYNGEE. The CDR3 has 12 residues. V was pared by 2 bases and J by 7 bases, with 9 bases between. CDR3 region: CASSVGGSEAFF. CDR3 sequence (DNA): TGTGCCAGCAGCGTGGGGGGAAGTGAAGCTTTCTTT.

The J gene is TRBJ2-7, the V gene TRBV29-1, with D perhaps TRBD1 (5 bases). Trimming took off 4 bases at V and 0 bases at J, with 7 bases between the two ends. Germline V gene sequence: CDR1 SQVTM, CDR2 ANQGSEA. This CDR3 is built from 12 residues. Here the CDR3 reads CSVVDNSYEQYF. The CDR3 nucleotides read TGCAGCGTTGTGGACAACTCCTACGAGCAGTACTTC.

The V and J genes are TRBV9 and TRBJ2-3; D remains unclear. Germline V CDR1 and CDR2: SGDLS, YYNGEE. This CDR3 is built from 16 residues. V was clipped by 3 bases and J by 2 bases, with 16 bases between them. The CDR3 coding sequence is TGTGCCAGCAGCGAACCCGGTAGAGGCTCCACAGATACGCAGTATTTT. It codes for CASSEPGRGSTDTQYF.

The CDR3 spells CASRAPEREGGYTF. CDR3 sequence (DNA): TGTGCCAGCAGAGCTCCGGAGAGGGAGGGCGGCTACACCTTC. This sequence joins TRBV2 and TRBJ1-2; no firm D call. The germline gives CDR1 SNHLY, CDR2 FYNNEI. The V end lost 6 bases, the J end lost 8 bases, and 19 bases lay between the germline ends. CDR3 size: 14 residues.

The genes are TRBV19 and TRBJ2-2; 8 positions agree with TRBD2. V dropped 8 bases and J dropped 4; count of bases not matched to a gene: 0. Per germline, CDR1 LNHDA and CDR2 SQIVND (reference sequence). The CDR3 consists of 12 residues. The CDR3 nucleotides are TGTGCCAGTCTAGCGGGCACCGGGGAGCTGTTTTTT. Translation gives CASLAGTGELFF.